This T cell receptor beta chain was profiled in a study of beta chain features in type 1 diabetes. A few counts support this clone. Its matching antigen is unknown. Sorting that relied on CD45RO/CCR7/CD25/CD127/CD95/CD27 yielded CD4+ naive, central memory, regulatory and stem cell-like memory cells. Study outcomes and limitations: Patients' naive, central memory and Treg TCRB repertoires seemed closer to one another than those of healthy donors. People with Type 1 diabetes carried modestly yet significantly shorter TCRB CDR3s in all four CD4+ subsets. Shorter templates might be favored by PCR, and equally so in patients and in controls.

CDR3 length: 16 amino acids. V was clipped by 4 bases and J by 0 bases, with 14 bases between them. In germline, CDR1 is SGDLS, CDR2 YYNGEE. Every isolated RNA sample was fully reverse transcribed, so sequencing captured expressed TCRB transcripts. TCRdb's table, derived via immunoSEQ multiplex PCR, lists solely in-frame clones and lacks some. The sample holds 150,000 to 170,000 clones, about 9.3% seen once. The V and J genes are TRBV9 and TRBJ2-1, with D tentatively TRBD2 (6 bases). This clonotype was obtained from a man aged 30 to 45 with type 1 diabetes. What was sequenced was central memory CD4+ T cells from blood. Here the CDR3 DNA reads TGTGCCAGCAGCATGACCACTAGCCGCTCCTACAATGAGCAGTTCTTC. This encodes CASSMTTSRSYNEQFF.